These 15 T cell receptor beta chains were sequenced from one sample in a study of shared clonotypes between healthy human individuals. The repertoire was sequenced with immunoSEQ multiplex PCR; TCRdb's copy has only in-frame clones and lacks some. The table records about 1.9 million clones, 80% to 95% of them present only once. CD45RO-negative CD8 cells positively selected for CCR7 made up the naive population, which excluded terminally differentiated effector memory CD45RA+ cells. Sequencing was done on a sample of naive CD8+ T cells from PBMCs. The receptors derive from a man younger than 35 in good health. Some clones in this sample may be carry-over from other donors' samples.

J is TRBJ2-1 and V is TRBV27; 13 bases map to TRBD2. The V and J ends lost 2 bases and 12 bases, in that order; junction bases with no gene match: 7. The CDR3 contains 15 residues. Germline V gene data show CDR1 as MNHEY and CDR2 as SMNVEV (reference sequence). CDR3 sequence reads: CASSLETSGRPWQFF. The CDR3 DNA is TGTGCCAGCAGTTTAGAGACTAGCGGGAGGCCCTGGCAGTTCTTC.

The chain carries TRBV28 and TRBJ2-7; D may be TRBD1 (6 bases). Trimming removed 5 bases from V and 3 bases from J, with 14 bases in between. Germline CDR1 MDHEN, CDR2 SYDVKM. The CDR3 runs to 14 residues. The DNA for the CDR3 is TGTGCCAGCAGTCCCACAGGGTACGTCTACGAGCAGTACTTC. Translated: CASSPTGYVYEQYF.

This CDR3 is CASSQVRDSSYEQYF. In DNA, the CDR3 is TGCGCCAGCAGCCAAGTCCGAGATAGCTCCTACGAGCAGTACTTC. The V and J genes are TRBV4-1 and TRBJ2-7; D remains unclear. V lost 1 base and J 0 bases, leaving 10 bases between the germline ends. The CDR3 runs 15 residues. Germline V CDR1 and CDR2: MGHRA, YSYEKL.

CDR3 nucleotide sequence: TGTGCCGCGCGGGGGGGTAGCAATCAGCCCCAGCATTTT. Translated, it gives CAARGGSNQPQHF. The chain employs TRBV19 and TRBJ1-5, with D perhaps matching TRBD1 (5 bases). Germline-derived CDR1 and CDR2 are LNHDA and SQIVND (reference sequence). The CDR3 covers 13 residues. Trimming pared 11 bases from V and 0 bases from J, leaving 11 bases between.

The chain uses TRBV25-1 and TRBJ1-1, with 8 positions matching TRBD1. The CDR3 has 14 amino acids. Trimming at V came to 5 bases and at J to 4 bases, leaving 6 bases not matched to a gene. Germline CDR1 is MGHDK and CDR2 is SYGVNS. CDR3 region: CASSYSGGITEAFF. The CDR3 DNA reads as TGTGCCAGCAGTTACTCAGGGGGCATCACTGAAGCTTTCTTT.

CDR3 residues: CASSARAQPEIYTDTQYF. For the CDR3, the DNA is TGTGCCAGCAGCGCAAGGGCCCAGCCGGAGATTTACACAGATACGCAGTATTTT. The chain employs TRBV2 and TRBJ2-3, with D unresolved. There are 18 residues in the CDR3. CDR1 and CDR2 from the germline V gene are SNHLY and FYNNEI. Trimming shortened V by 6 bases and J by 2 bases, and 24 bases separated the two germline ends. The full variable domain, completed using reference TRBV2 and TRBJ2-3, is EPEVTQTPSHQVTQMGQEVILRCVPISNHLYFYWYRQILGQKVEFLVSFYNNEISEKSEIFDDQFSVERPDGSNFTLKIRSTKLEDSAMYFCASSARAQPEIYTDTQYFGPGTRLTVL.

Remarks on this clone: A read error may produce the germline difference seen at one junction end. The identical CDR3 is also encoded by other nucleotide sequences in the sample. The gene calls are TRBV7-9 and TRBJ2-6; D gene unclear. The CDR3 sequence is 17 residues long. Germline V gives CDR1 SEHNR, CDR2 FQNEAQ (reference sequence). The CDR3, as DNA: TGCGCCAGCAGCTTGGGGAAGGGAAGCCCTGGGGCCAACGTCCTGACTTTC. Encoded protein: CASSLGKGSPGANVLTF.

To note about this clone: Other DNA sequences from this sample encode an identical CDR3 as well. The chain joins TRBV4-2 to TRBJ1-3; no definite D call. CDR3 length: 12 amino acids. Trimming pared 4 bases from V and 4 bases from J, leaving 5 bases between. Germline loops: CDR1 LGHNA, CDR2 YNFKEQ. This chain's CDR3 is CASSPEGNTIYF. The CDR3 DNA sequence: TGTGCCAGCAGCCCTGAAGGAAACACCATATATTTT.

This sequence joins TRBV7-3 and TRBJ2-7; 13 bases match TRBD2. This CDR3 has 16 amino acids. Per germline, CDR1 SGHTA and CDR2 FQGTGA. V lost 5 bases, J lost 3 bases, and 7 bases stayed unmatched. The CDR3 reads CASSPAGTSGNYEQYF. CDR3 in DNA: TGTGCCAGCAGCCCAGCAGGGACTAGCGGGAACTACGAGCAGTACTTC. The variable domain in full, with the rest retrieved from reference TRBV7-3 and TRBJ2-7, is GAGVSQTPSNKVTEKGKYVELRCDPISGHTALYWYRQSLGQGPEFLIYFQGTGAADDSGLPNDRFFAVRPEGSVSTLKIQRTERGDSAVYLCASSPAGTSGNYEQYFGPGTRLTVT.

The V and J genes are TRBV5-6 and TRBJ2-1, with 8 bases lining up with TRBD2. The ends lost 0 bases at V and 10 bases at J; junction bases unmatched: 12. Germline V CDR1 and CDR2: SGHDT, YYEEEE. The length of the CDR3 is 16 residues. The CDR3 region is CASSLEGLVGFWEQFF. CDR3 coding DNA: TGTGCCAGCAGCTTGGAGGGACTAGTAGGGTTTTGGGAGCAGTTCTTC.

The rearrangement joins TRBV27 to TRBJ2-2, with a tentative D call TRBD2 (6 bases). V lost 6 bases and J lost 0, with 8 bases in between. Germline V gives CDR1 MNHEY, CDR2 SMNVEV (reference sequence). The CDR3 contains 14 residues. The CDR3 protein is CASRDYPNTGELFF. The CDR3 region has the DNA TGTGCCAGCAGGGACTACCCGAACACCGGGGAGCTGTTTTTT.

The sample holds one count of this clone. CDR3 region: CASSLGGLNEQYF. The CDR3 nucleotides read TGTGCCAGCAGCTTGGGGGGTCTGAACGAGCAGTACTTC. The rearrangement links TRBV7-7 to TRBJ2-7; a weak D match, TRBD2 (6 bases). The CDR3 covers 13 residues. V lost 3 bases, J lost 5 bases, and 11 bases lay in between. Germline V gene sequence: CDR1 SSHAT, CDR2 FNYEAQ (reference sequence).

V usage is TRBV29-1 and J usage is TRBJ2-1; TRBD1 matches 11 bases. J gave up 9 bases and V 5 bases, and 6 bases lay outside the gene matches. The germline V gene encodes CDR1 SQVTM and CDR2 ANQGSEA. There are 13 residues in the CDR3. Here the CDR3 reads CSVLDRGQGEQFF. The CDR3 DNA reads as TGCAGCGTTCTGGACAGGGGGCAGGGTGAGCAGTTCTTC.

The V call is TRBV29-1, the J call TRBJ2-2; 8 positions match TRBD1. This CDR3 is built from 13 residues. The trim removed 6 bases at V and 5 bases at J, leaving 5 bases unmatched. Germline V gene lookup returns CDR1 SQVTM and CDR2 ANQGSEA. The CDR3 loop reads CSVLDRETGELFF. In nucleotides, the CDR3 is TGCAGCGTCCTGGACAGGGAGACCGGGGAGCTGTTTTTT.

J is TRBJ1-1 and V is TRBV28, with D maybe TRBD1 (5 bases). This CDR3 comprises 15 residues. Germline assignment: CDR1 MDHEN and CDR2 SYDVKM. V gave up 4 bases and J gave up 2 bases, with 14 bases separating them. The CDR3, as DNA: TGTGCCAGCAGTTGGGGCTGGAGAGGTAACACTGAAGCTTTCTTT. Translation gives CASSWGWRGNTEAFF. Drawing the rest from reference TRBV28 and TRBJ1-1, the complete variable domain is DVKVTQSSRYLVKRTGEKVFLECVQDMDHENMFWYRQDPGLGLRLIYFSYDVKMKEKGDIPEGYSVSREKKERFSLILESASTNQTSMYLCASSWGWRGNTEAFFGQGTRLTVV.